This T cell receptor (beta chain) was captured in a study of Graves' ophthalmopathy and Graves' hyperthyroidism. Findings and limits, study-wide: Blood also harbored most expanded thyroid clonotypes above 0.001 frequency.

The CDR3 has 14 residues. The V and J ends lost 4 bases and 0 bases respectively, with 9 bases between them. Germline lookup yields CDR1 MNHEY and CDR2 SVGEGT. Every ophthalmopathy donor presented moderate-to-severe activity, CAS ≥3, NOSPECS ≥4 and duration under 3 months. Exclusion criteria comprised other autoimmune diseases, uncontrolled infections, pregnancy or lactation in patients. Fresh peripheral blood (approximately 9.2 ml) yielded the PBMCs. RNA transcripts served as template for amplifying TCR beta CDR3 sequences. Scientists carried out first-round RT-PCR using HTBI primers and then a second-round multiplex PCR. TCRdb re-analysed the multiplex PCR reads in MiXCR, keeping a single row per CDR3 protein. The data show about 410,000 distinct CDR3 sequences, with about 17% seen just once and roughly 1.4% held by the top ten. This clonotype has at least ten counts. Its antigen is unknown.

This sequence joins TRBV6-2 or TRBV6-3 and TRBJ1-1; D remains ambiguous. The clonotype comes from a woman under 30 with Graves' ophthalmopathy. Sequenced material: peripheral blood. This chain's CDR3 is CASSLWALNTEAFF. The CDR3 coding sequence is TGTGCCAGCAGTTTATGGGCCTTGAACACTGAAGCTTTCTTT.